This T cell receptor beta chain is drawn from a study of beta chain features in type 1 diabetes. This clone was detected only a few times. Antigen specificity is unknown. Study observations and caveats: The study found moderately but significantly shorter TCRB CDR3s in all four CD4+ subsets of Type 1 diabetes patients.

The authors reverse transcribed all of the isolated RNA, so sequencing captured expressed TCRB transcripts. The repertoire was sequenced with immunoSEQ multiplex PCR; TCRdb's copy has only in-frame clones and lacks some. The sample lists 600,000 or so clones, about an eighth seen once, with approximately 0.043% in the top ten. The TCR comes from a young man with type 1 diabetes. Source material: naive CD4+ T cells from blood.

CDR3 region: CASSHIPGQGFQETQYF. The CDR3, as DNA: TGTGCCAGCAGCCACATACCGGGACAGGGTTTCCAAGAGACCCAGTACTTC. This chain joins TRBV13 and TRBJ2-5, with TRBD1 matching over 9 bases. The V segment lost 5 bases and the J segment 1 base; nucleotides outside the gene matches: 11. CDR3 length: 17 amino acids. Per germline, CDR1 PRHDT and CDR2 FYEKMQ (reference sequence). Full variable domain (outside the CDR3, taken from reference TRBV13 and TRBJ2-5): AAGVIQSPRHLIKEKRETATLKCYPIPRHDTVYWYQQGPGQDPQFLISFYEKMQSDKGSIPDRFSAQQFSDYHSELNMSSLELGDSALYFCASSHIPGQGFQETQYFGPGTRLLVL.